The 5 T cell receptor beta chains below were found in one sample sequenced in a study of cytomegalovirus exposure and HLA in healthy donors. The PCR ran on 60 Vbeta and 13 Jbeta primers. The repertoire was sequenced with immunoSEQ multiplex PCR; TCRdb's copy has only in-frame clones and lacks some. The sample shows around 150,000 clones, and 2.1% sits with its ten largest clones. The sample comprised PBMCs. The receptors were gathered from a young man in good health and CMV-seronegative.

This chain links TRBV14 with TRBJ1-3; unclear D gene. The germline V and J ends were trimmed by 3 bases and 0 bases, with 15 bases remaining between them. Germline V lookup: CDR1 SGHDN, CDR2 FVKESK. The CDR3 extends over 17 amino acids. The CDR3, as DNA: TGTGCCAGCAGCCACGGAGGATTAAGGGACTCTGGAAACACCATATATTTT. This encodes CASSHGGLRDSGNTIYF.

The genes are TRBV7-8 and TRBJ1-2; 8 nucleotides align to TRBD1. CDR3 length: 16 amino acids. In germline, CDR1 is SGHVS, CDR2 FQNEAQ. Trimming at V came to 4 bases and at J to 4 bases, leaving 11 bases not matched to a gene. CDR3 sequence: CASSSIRDRWIYGYTF. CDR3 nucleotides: TGTGCCAGCAGCTCGATCCGGGACAGGTGGATCTATGGCTACACCTTC.

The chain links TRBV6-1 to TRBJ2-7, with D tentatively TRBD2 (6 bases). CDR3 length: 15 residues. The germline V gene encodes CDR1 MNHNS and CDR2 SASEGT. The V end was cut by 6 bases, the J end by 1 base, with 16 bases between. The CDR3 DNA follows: TGTGCCAGCAGCCACGAGGGGAGGAGGTCCTACGAGCAGTACTTC. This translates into CASSHEGRRSYEQYF.

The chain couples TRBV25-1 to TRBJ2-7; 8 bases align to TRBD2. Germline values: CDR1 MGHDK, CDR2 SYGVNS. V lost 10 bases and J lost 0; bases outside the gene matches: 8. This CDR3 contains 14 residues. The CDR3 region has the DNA TGTGCCACCATAACTAGCGGAAACTCCTACGAGCAGTACTTC. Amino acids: CATITSGNSYEQYF.

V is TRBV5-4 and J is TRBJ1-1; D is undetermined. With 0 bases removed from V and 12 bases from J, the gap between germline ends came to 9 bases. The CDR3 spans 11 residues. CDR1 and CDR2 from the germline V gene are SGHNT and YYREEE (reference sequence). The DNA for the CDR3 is TGTGCCAGCAGCTTGGCTGGGAGAACTTTCTTT. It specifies CASSLAGRTFF.